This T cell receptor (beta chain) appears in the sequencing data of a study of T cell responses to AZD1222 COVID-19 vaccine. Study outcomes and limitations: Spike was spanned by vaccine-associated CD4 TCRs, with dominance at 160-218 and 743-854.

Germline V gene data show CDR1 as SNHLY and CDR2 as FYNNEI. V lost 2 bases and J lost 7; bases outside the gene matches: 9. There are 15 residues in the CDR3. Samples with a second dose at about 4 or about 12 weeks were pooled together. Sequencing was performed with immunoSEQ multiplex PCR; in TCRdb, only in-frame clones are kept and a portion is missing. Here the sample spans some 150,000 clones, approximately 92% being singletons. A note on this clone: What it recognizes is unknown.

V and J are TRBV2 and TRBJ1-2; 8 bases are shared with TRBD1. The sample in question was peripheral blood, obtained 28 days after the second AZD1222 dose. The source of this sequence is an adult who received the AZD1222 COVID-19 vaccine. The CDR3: CASSEKGQGKFGYTF. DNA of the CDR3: TGTGCCAGCAGTGAAAAAGGACAGGGAAAATTTGGCTACACCTTC.